This TCR beta chain was documented in a study of blood T cell repertoires in COVID-19. Data came from immunoSEQ multiplex PCR; TCRdb stores just in-frame clones and leaves some out. The sample yields some 530,000 clones, about 88% seen once. This CDR3 has 14 amino acids. Trimming shortened V by 1 base and J by 7 bases, and 11 bases separated the two germline ends. Germline V gene lookup returns CDR1 KGHSH and CDR2 LQKENI. The specimen was PBMCs or T cells enriched from blood (not recorded which). The TCR originated in an older woman who had recovered from COVID-19. This chain uses TRBV18 with TRBJ1-5; D is unclear. The CDR3 loop is CASSPQEVGQPQHF. In DNA, the CDR3 is TGTGCCAGCTCACCACAAGAGGTTGGGCAGCCCCAGCATTTT.